This T cell receptor (beta chain) stems from a study of breast tumors, draining lymph nodes, adjacent tissues. Regarding the study as a whole: Tumor TCR diversity was below lymph nodes but above nontumor tissue.

V lost 2 bases, J lost 4 bases, and 9 bases lay in between. CDR3 length: 13 amino acids. The germline CDR1 and CDR2 sequences are SQVTM and ANQGSEA. The table lists this clonotype with many counts. Its antigen is not identified. The lymph nodes were axillary draining lymph nodes from breast cancer patients. Via MiXCR, TCRdb re-called the multiplex PCR reads, giving one row per CDR3 protein. The repertoire consists of roughly 220,000 distinct CDR3 sequences, with about 34% occurring once and the leading ten covering approximately 3.7%. Sequencing used axillary lymph node tissue. This TCR was recovered from a female donor with breast cancer. Some clones in this sample may be carry-over from other donors' samples. The chain carries TRBV29-1 and TRBJ2-1, with D uncertain. CDR3 sequence (DNA): TGCAGCGTTGAACTCTCCCTTTACAATGAGCAGTTCTTC. Protein product: CSVELSLYNEQFF.